The 23 T cell receptor beta chains below come from one sample, sequenced in a study of blood T cell repertoires in COVID-19. TCRdb keeps only in-frame clones here, not all; method: immunoSEQ multiplex PCR. Among 300,000 or so clones listed, approximately 90% were seen once. The sequenced sample consisted of peripheral blood. These receptors were obtained from a woman aged 25 to 39 with COVID-19, enrolled during active disease.

The chain has TRBV11-3 and TRBJ2-3; D perhaps matches TRBD1 (6 bases). The CDR3 is 14 residues long. V was clipped by 1 base and J by 5 bases, with 10 bases between them. Germline V gives CDR1 SGHNT, CDR2 YENEEA. The CDR3 loop is CASSLGSGEDTQYF. The CDR3, as DNA: TGTGCCAGCAGCTTAGGGTCAGGGGAAGATACGCAGTATTTT.

The chain is built from TRBV30 and TRBJ2-1, with 11 bases aligning to TRBD2. CDR1 and CDR2 from the germline V gene are GTSNPN and SVGIG (reference sequence). V gave up 3 bases and J gave up 8 bases; unmatched junction bases: 3. The CDR3 covers 13 residues. DNA for the CDR3: TGTGCCTGGAGAACTAGCGGGAGCTATGAGCAGTTCTTC. Protein sequence: CAWRTSGSYEQFF.

The chain couples TRBV7-6 to TRBJ2-2; 12 bases line up with TRBD2. The germline CDR1 and CDR2 sequences are SGHVS and FNYEAQ. Trimming took 3 bases from V and 8 from J; bases not matched to a gene: 7. This CDR3 has 16 residues. The CDR3 loop reads CASSLIKGLAGGELFF. The CDR3 region has the DNA TGTGCCAGCAGCTTGATAAAGGGACTAGCGGGTGGGGAGCTGTTTTTT. Looking up the rest from reference TRBV7-6 and TRBJ2-2 gives the full variable domain: GAGVSQSPRYKVTKRGQDVALRCDPISGHVSLYWYRQALGQGPEFLTYFNYEAQQDKSGLPNDRFSAERPEGSISTLTIQRTEQRDSAMYRCASSLIKGLAGGELFFGEGSRLTVL.

There are many counts of this clone. This rearrangement joins TRBV21-1 to TRBJ2-5; the table's D call, TRBD2, has no DNA check behind it. TRBV21-1 is noted as a pseudogene. CDR3 length equals 18 residues. The CDR3 is CASSKDSQRGVIGETQYF. For the CDR3, the DNA is TGTGCCAGCAGCAAAGATTCCCAGCGAGGAGTGATAGGAGAGACCCAGTACTTC.

The chain is built from TRBV30 and TRBJ1-5; the match to TRBD1 covers 7 bases. J gave up 0 bases and V 1 base, and 6 bases lay outside the gene matches. From germline, CDR1 is GTSNPN and CDR2 SVGIG (reference sequence). The CDR3 spans 16 residues. CDR3: CAWSEETGTSNQPQHF. For the CDR3, the DNA is TGTGCCTGGAGTGAGGAGACAGGGACTAGCAATCAGCCCCAGCATTTT.

The gene calls are TRBV30 and TRBJ1-1; maybe TRBD1 (6 bases). V was cut by 6 bases and J by 0 bases, with 14 bases left in between. Looked up from germline, CDR1 is GTSNPN and CDR2 is SVGIG (reference sequence). CDR3 length: 14 amino acids. The CDR3 DNA follows: TGTGCCTGCGACAAGGGGGAACTGAACACTGAAGCTTTCTTT. This gives the protein CACDKGELNTEAFF.

This chain links TRBV3-1 (or the pseudogene TRBV3-2) with TRBJ1-1; a weak D match, TRBD1 (6 bases). The germline V and J ends were trimmed by 0 bases and 5 bases, with 10 bases remaining between them. The germline V gene encodes CDR1 LGHDT and CDR2 YNNKEL (reference sequence). There are 14 residues in the CDR3. CDR3 coding DNA: TGTGCCAGCAGCCAAGAAACACAGGGAACTGAAGCTTTCTTT. Translating gives CASSQETQGTEAFF.

A single count supports this clone. The rearrangement links TRBV5-6 to TRBJ2-3; 7 bases are shared with TRBD1. Germline V CDR1 and CDR2: SGHDT, YYEEEE. There are 15 residues in the CDR3. The J segment lost 6 bases and the V segment lost 0 bases, leaving 7 bases of the junction unmatched. The CDR3 DNA sequence: TGTGCCAGCAGCTTGGACAGGGGAAACCCTGATACGCAGTATTTT. This sequence encodes CASSLDRGNPDTQYF.

The gene calls are TRBV19 and TRBJ1-5, with a weak D call TRBD1 (5 bases). V gave up 5 bases and J gave up 1 base, with 15 bases separating them. The CDR3 spans 16 residues. The germline V gene encodes CDR1 LNHDA and CDR2 SQIVND (reference sequence). The CDR3 protein is CASSPTDIQSNQPQHF. In DNA form, the CDR3 reads TGTGCCAGTAGTCCGACGGACATCCAGAGCAATCAGCCCCAGCATTTT.

CDR3 coding DNA: TGTGCCAGCAGTCTCGGACAGGCCGGTGGCTACACCTTC. As protein: CASSLGQAGGYTF. The chain carries TRBV6-5 and TRBJ1-2; 7 nucleotides line up with TRBD1. CDR1 is MNHEY, CDR2 SVGAGI, per germline. The J segment lost 7 bases and the V segment lost 5 bases, leaving 7 bases of the junction unmatched. The length of the CDR3 is 13 residues.

The chain recombines TRBV6-1 with TRBJ1-5; no reliable D call. The germline gives CDR1 MNHNS, CDR2 SASEGT. V lost 3 bases to trimming and J lost 0 bases, with 9 bases between them. The CDR3 consists of 15 residues. CDR3 nucleotide sequence: TGTGCCAGCAGTGATTCGTTATATAGCAATCAGCCCCAGCATTTT. Its translation: CASSDSLYSNQPQHF.

The chain combines TRBV7-9 with TRBJ1-1; weak D call: TRBD1 (6 bases). The V gene's germline CDR1 is SEHNR and CDR2 FQNEAQ (reference sequence). The V and J ends lost 5 bases and 4 bases respectively, with 14 bases between them. The CDR3 length is 14 residues. CDR3 residues: CASSLTRGFTEAFF. The CDR3 coding sequence is TGTGCCAGCAGCCTCACCAGGGGTTTCACTGAAGCTTTCTTT.

The V and J genes are TRBV5-6 and TRBJ1-1; D may be TRBD1 (5 bases). CDR1 SGHDT and CDR2 YYEEEE come from the germline V gene. V was pared by 2 bases and J by 1 base, with 18 bases between. This CDR3 spans 17 amino acids. The CDR3 reads CASSLWGSGVRNTEAFF. CDR3 nucleotide sequence: TGTGCCAGCAGCTTATGGGGTTCGGGGGTACGGAACACTGAAGCTTTCTTT.

V usage is TRBV10-3 and J usage is TRBJ2-1; D possibly corresponds to TRBD1 (6 bases). V dropped 5 bases and J dropped 8 bases, with 16 bases sitting between them. The CDR3 covers 14 residues. CDR1 is ENHRY, CDR2 SYGVKD, per germline. CDR3 DNA sequence: TGTGCCATCAGTCAGGACAGTTTTAAGGATGAGCAGTTCTTC. Protein sequence: CAISQDSFKDEQFF.

The chain couples TRBV5-1 to TRBJ2-7, with a possible D match to TRBD1 (5 bases). This CDR3 region has 16 residues. Germline V gives CDR1 SGHRS, CDR2 YFSETQ. The V end lost 4 bases, the J end lost 6 bases, and 23 bases lay between the germline ends. CDR3 in DNA: TGCGCCAGCAGCCCCAAACGAGACAGTCTGGGATCCGAGCAGTACTTC. This gives the protein CASSPKRDSLGSEQYF.

This clone was seen only once. Here the CDR3 DNA reads TGCGCCAGCAGCCAAGTTGCACAGGGGGTACCTGAAGCTTTCTTT. The encoded protein is CASSQVAQGVPEAFF. This rearrangement joins TRBV4-1 to TRBJ1-1, with 8 bases identical to TRBD1. Per the germline V gene, CDR1 is MGHRA and CDR2 is YSYEKL. CDR3 length: 15 residues. The V segment lost 1 base and the J segment 6 bases; nucleotides outside the gene matches: 7.

The CDR3 protein is CASSPREGGGTEAFF. The CDR3 DNA reads as TGCGCCAGCAGCCCCCGGGAGGGAGGGGGCACTGAAGCTTTCTTT. V usage is TRBV5-1 and J usage is TRBJ1-1; D possibly corresponds to TRBD1 (6 bases). V shed 4 bases and J shed 4 bases, with 17 bases lying between them. The CDR3 has 15 residues. The germline V gene encodes CDR1 SGHRS and CDR2 YFSETQ.

This chain uses TRBV6-1 with TRBJ1-3, with 9 bases fitting TRBD1. The CDR3 is made up of 16 amino acids. Germline trimming cut 4 bases from V and 4 bases from J; bases unmatched to any gene: 8. From germline, CDR1 is MNHNS and CDR2 SASEGT. The CDR3 loop is CASSVSGTGTGNTIYF. CDR3 DNA sequence: TGTGCCAGCAGTGTATCCGGGACAGGGACAGGAAACACCATATATTTT.

The chain recombines TRBV7-2 with TRBJ2-2; D unresolved. Trimming left V 0 bases short and J 6 bases short, with 5 bases between. The CDR3 covers 13 residues. Germline CDR1 is SGHTA and CDR2 is FQGNSA. The CDR3 DNA sequence: TGTGCCAGCAGCTTAGCCAGATCCGGGGAGCTGTTTTTT. As protein: CASSLARSGELFF.

This chain uses TRBV9 with TRBJ1-1; D is unresolved. In germline, CDR1 is SGDLS, CDR2 YYNGEE. CDR3 length equals 12 residues. With 3 bases removed from V and 6 bases from J, the gap between germline ends came to 9 bases. CDR3 sequence: CASSGREAEAFF. The CDR3, as DNA: TGTGCCAGCAGCGGTAGGGAGGCTGAAGCTTTCTTT. The full variable domain, rest sourced from reference TRBV9 and TRBJ1-1, is DSGVTQTPKHLITATGQRVTLRCSPRSGDLSVYWYQQSLDQGLQFLIQYYNGEERAKGNILERFSAQQFPDLHSELNLSSLELGDSALYFCASSGREAEAFFGQGTRLTVV.

The J gene is TRBJ2-7, the V gene TRBV18; D remains ambiguous. There are 13 residues in the CDR3. V was shortened by 3 bases and J by 5 bases, with 11 bases between the two germline ends. From germline, CDR1 is KGHSH and CDR2 LQKENI. In nucleotides, the CDR3 is TGTGCCAGCTCACCGGAGAAGCTAGACGAGCAGTACTTC. Protein sequence: CASSPEKLDEQYF.

The chain carries TRBV6-5 and TRBJ2-3, with 12 bases lining up with TRBD1. CDR3 length equals 16 residues. Per the germline V gene, CDR1 is MNHEY and CDR2 is SVGAGI. The V and J ends lost 4 bases and 3 bases, in that order; junction bases with no gene match: 5. CDR3 sequence: CASSSPGQGATDTQYF. The CDR3 DNA reads as TGTGCCAGCAGTTCCCCGGGACAGGGGGCTACAGATACGCAGTATTTT.

With regard to this clone: The same CDR3 can be traced to other DNA sequences in this sample. The chain joins TRBV7-9 to TRBJ1-3; no definite D call. V was pared by 2 bases and J by 4 bases, with 3 bases between. CDR3 length equals 12 residues. Germline assignment: CDR1 SEHNR and CDR2 FQNEAQ (reference sequence). The CDR3 is CASSLLGNTIYF. DNA of the CDR3: TGTGCCAGCAGCTTACTGGGAAACACCATATATTTT.